This T cell receptor (beta chain) is from a study of early T cells in non-severe SARS-CoV-2 infection. Study context: The input, bulk RNA from unsorted whole blood, was sequenced, and chains were unpaired. Broader study findings: Lookups in VDJdb leaned toward anti-spike CD8 responses and missed private and CD4 specificities.

This CDR3 spans 15 amino acids. Germline values: CDR1 SGHTA, CDR2 FQGNSA. Trimming removed 0 bases from V and 4 bases from J, with 12 bases in between. This clonotype was counted at least ten times. Its antigen is still unknown. The protocol attached unique molecular identifiers to individual cDNA molecules. In TCRdb, the 5' RACE reads were re-called with MiXCR into one record per CDR3 protein. The repertoire includes about 23,000 distinct CDR3 sequences, 4.5% of them detected once, and 7.5% to 10% sits in the top ten. The sequence came from an adult who was a healthcare worker with PCR-confirmed SARS-CoV-2 infection or an uninfected control (not recorded which). The sample consisted of whole blood. The chain recombines TRBV7-2 with TRBJ2-5, with no clear D. As DNA, the CDR3 is TGTGCCAGCAGCTTAGCTTACGTGGGCCCAGAGACCCAGTACTTC. This translates into CASSLAYVGPETQYF.